The clone carrying this T cell receptor (beta chain) was detected ten times or more. The data stem from a study of T cells after yellow fever vaccination. The CDR3 loop spans 16 amino acids. Looked up from germline, CDR1 is MDHEN and CDR2 is SYDVKM. V lost 7 bases and J 0 bases, leaving 18 bases between the germline ends. TCRdb itself ran the 5' RACE reads through MiXCR, one entry per CDR3 protein. Here the sample spans 13,000 or so distinct CDR3 sequences, 4.5% to 6% being singletons. J is TRBJ2-5 and V is TRBV28; D tentatively reads TRBD1 or TRBD2 (5 bases each). This sequence originates from a man in his thirties or forties who received the YFV17D yellow fever vaccine. The sequencing here drew on PBMCs, either bulk or a sorted T-cell subset (CD4+, CD8+, memory, or dextramer-sorted; not recorded which), taken 45 days after the yellow fever booster vaccination. CDR3 sequence: CASTVGVAENQETQYF. In DNA, the CDR3 is TGTGCCAGCACGGTGGGGGTGGCGGAGAACCAAGAGACCCAGTACTTC.